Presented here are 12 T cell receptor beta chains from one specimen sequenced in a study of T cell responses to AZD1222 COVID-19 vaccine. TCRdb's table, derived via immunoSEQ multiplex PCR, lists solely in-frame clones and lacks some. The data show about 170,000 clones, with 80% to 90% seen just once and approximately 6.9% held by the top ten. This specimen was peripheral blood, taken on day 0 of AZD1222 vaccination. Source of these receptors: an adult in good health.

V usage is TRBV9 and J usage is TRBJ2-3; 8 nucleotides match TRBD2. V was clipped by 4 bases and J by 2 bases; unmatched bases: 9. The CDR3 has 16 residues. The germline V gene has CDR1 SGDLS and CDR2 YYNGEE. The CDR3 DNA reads TGTGCCAGCAGCCCGGGGCGGGGGGCGTCCACAGATACGCAGTATTTT. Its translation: CASSPGRGASTDTQYF. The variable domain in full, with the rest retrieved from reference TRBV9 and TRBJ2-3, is DSGVTQTPKHLITATGQRVTLRCSPRSGDLSVYWYQQSLDQGLQFLIQYYNGEERAKGNILERFSAQQFPDLHSELNLSSLELGDSALYFCASSPGRGASTDTQYFGPGTRLTVL.

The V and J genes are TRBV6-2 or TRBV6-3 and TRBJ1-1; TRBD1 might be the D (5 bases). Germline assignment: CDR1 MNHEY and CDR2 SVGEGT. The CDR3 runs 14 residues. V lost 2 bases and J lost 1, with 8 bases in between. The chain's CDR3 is CASSYGHQNTEAFF. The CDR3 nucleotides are TGTGCCAGCAGTTACGGACACCAGAACACTGAAGCTTTCTTT.

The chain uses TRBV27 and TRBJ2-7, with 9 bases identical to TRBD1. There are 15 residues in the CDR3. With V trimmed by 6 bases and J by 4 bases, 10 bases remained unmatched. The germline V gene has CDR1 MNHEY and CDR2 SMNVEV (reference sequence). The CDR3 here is CASSYTGTGSYEQYF. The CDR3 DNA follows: TGTGCCAGCAGCTACACCGGGACAGGGAGTTACGAGCAGTACTTC.

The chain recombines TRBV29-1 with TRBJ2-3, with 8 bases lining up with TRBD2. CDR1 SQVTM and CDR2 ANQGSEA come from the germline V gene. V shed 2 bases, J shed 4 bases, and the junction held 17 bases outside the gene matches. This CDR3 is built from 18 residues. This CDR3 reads CSVERLTSDYPFSDTQYF. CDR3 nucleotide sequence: TGCAGCGTTGAACGCTTGACTAGCGATTACCCCTTTTCAGATACGCAGTATTTT.

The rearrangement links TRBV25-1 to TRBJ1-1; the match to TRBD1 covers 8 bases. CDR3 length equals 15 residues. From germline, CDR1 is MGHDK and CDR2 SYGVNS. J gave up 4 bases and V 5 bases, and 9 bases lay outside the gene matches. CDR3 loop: CASSSVQGGTTEAFF. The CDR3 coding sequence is TGTGCCAGCAGTTCCGTACAGGGGGGGACCACTGAAGCTTTCTTT.

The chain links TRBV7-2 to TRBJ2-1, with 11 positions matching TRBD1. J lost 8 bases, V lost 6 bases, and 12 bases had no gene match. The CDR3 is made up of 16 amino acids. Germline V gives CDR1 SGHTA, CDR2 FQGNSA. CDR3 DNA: TGTGCCAGCAGTTATACCGCGGGACAGGGGGTCCATGAGCAGTTCTTC. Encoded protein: CASSYTAGQGVHEQFF.

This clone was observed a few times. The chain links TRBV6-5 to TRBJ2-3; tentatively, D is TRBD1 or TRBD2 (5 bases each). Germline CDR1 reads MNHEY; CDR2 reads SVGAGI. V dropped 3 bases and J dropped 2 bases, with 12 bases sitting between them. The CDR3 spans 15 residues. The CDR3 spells CASSYTAGTTDTQYF. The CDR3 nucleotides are TGTGCCAGCAGTTATACGGCAGGGACCACAGATACGCAGTATTTT.

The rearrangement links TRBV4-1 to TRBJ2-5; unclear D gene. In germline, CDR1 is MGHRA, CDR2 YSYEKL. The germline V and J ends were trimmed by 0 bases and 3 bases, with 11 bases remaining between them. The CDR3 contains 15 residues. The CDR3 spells CASSQEQWQKETQYF. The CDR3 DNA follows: TGCGCCAGCAGCCAAGAACAATGGCAGAAAGAGACCCAGTACTTC.

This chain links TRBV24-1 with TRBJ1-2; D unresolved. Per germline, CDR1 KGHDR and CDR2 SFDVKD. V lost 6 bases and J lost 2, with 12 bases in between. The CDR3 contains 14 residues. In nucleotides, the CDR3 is TGTGCCACCAGTAGTAACAGACACAACTATGGCTACACCTTC. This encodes CATSSNRHNYGYTF.

CDR3 protein: CASRVAGLSTDTQYF. The CDR3 nucleotides read TGTGCCAGCAGGGTAGCGGGGCTAAGCACAGATACGCAGTATTTT. The V gene is TRBV27, the J gene TRBJ2-3, with 8 bases matching TRBD2. The germline V gene has CDR1 MNHEY and CDR2 SMNVEV (reference sequence). The CDR3 contains 15 residues. Losses at the gene ends were 6 bases for V and 0 bases for J; bases not matched to a gene: 5.

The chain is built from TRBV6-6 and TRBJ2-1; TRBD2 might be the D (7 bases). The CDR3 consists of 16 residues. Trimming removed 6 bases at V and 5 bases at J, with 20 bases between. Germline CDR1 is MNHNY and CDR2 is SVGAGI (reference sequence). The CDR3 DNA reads TGTGCCAGCAGCCCACCCCGGCGGGGGCCTAACAATGAGCAGTTCTTC. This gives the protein CASSPPRRGPNNEQFF.

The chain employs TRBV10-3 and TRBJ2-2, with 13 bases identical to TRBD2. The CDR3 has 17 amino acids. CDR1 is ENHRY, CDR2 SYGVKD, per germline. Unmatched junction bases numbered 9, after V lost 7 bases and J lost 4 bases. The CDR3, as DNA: TGTGCCATCAATCGACTAGCGGGGGGAGCGGGCACCGGGGAGCTGTTTTTT. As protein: CAINRLAGGAGTGELFF.